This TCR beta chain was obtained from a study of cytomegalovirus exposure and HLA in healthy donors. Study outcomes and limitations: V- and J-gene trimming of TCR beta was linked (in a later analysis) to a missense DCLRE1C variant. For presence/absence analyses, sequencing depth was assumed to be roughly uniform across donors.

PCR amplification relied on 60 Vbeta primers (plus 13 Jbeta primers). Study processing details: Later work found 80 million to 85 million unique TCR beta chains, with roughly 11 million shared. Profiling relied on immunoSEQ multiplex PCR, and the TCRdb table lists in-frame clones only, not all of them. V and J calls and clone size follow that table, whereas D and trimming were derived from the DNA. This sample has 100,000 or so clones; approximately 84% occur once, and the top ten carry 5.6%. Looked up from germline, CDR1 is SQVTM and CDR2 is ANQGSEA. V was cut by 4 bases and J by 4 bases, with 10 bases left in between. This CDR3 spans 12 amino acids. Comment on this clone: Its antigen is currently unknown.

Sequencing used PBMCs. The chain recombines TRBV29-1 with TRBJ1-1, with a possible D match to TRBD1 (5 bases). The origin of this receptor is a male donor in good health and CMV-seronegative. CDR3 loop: CSVGWGGTEAFF. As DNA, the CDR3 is TGCAGCGTTGGTTGGGGGGGCACTGAAGCTTTCTTT.